The source of this TCR beta chain is a study of T cell changes during pregnancy in multiple sclerosis. This table comes from immunoSEQ multiplex PCR, and its TCRdb copy is limited to in-frame clones, with some not included. Of about 56,000 clones listed, 87% are singletons. CDR1 and CDR2 (germline): SGHRS, YFSETQ. This CDR3 spans 14 amino acids. The ends lost 3 bases at V and 4 bases at J; junction bases unmatched: 0. The receptor was isolated from a human donor whose cells served as feeder cells for cultures in a pregnancy study. This rearrangement joins TRBV5-1 to TRBJ2-2, with 10 bases lining up with TRBD2. The sequencing input was peripheral blood from another person, used as feeder cells. The CDR3 nucleotides read TGCGCCAGCAGCTCTAGCGGGAGCACCGGGGAGCTGTTTTTT. Translating it yields CASSSSGSTGELFF.